This T cell receptor beta chain is drawn from a study of CD8+CD57+ T cells in acquired aplastic anemia. Notes on this clonotype: The junction does not match germline at one end; this may be a read error.

Flow cytometry had shown expanded CD8+CD57+ cells in the patients chosen for sequencing. The CDR3 sequence is 13 residues long. CDR1 SNHLY and CDR2 FYNNEI come from the germline V gene. The template used for profiling TCR beta VDJ and CDR3 was genomic DNA. TCRdb passed the reads through MiXCR, listing each CDR3 protein once. The table has approximately 260,000 distinct CDR3 sequences, 82% seen once. The clonotype comes from a human donor with aplastic anemia. The rearrangement uses TRBV2 and TRBJ2-2; D could derive from TRBD1 or TRBD2 (6 bases each). Sequenced material: sorted CD4+, CD8+, or CD8+CD57+ T cells (not recorded which) from PBMCs. CDR3 in DNA: TGTGCCAGCGTGGCCGGGGGCACCGGGGCGCTGTTTTTT. Translated, it gives CASVAGGTGALFF.